Listed here are 9 T cell receptor beta chains from one sample, sequenced in a study of regulatory T cells in long-lasting Graves disease. Stated time point: persistent/refractory GD, antithyroid drugs over 5 years with positive TRAb. The TCR library used RNA extracted from PBMCs. Both iRepertoire HTBI primers and Arm-PCR of CDR3 regions were used to build the TCR beta libraries. TCRdb recomputed calls from the multiplex PCR reads with MiXCR, one row per CDR3 protein. The table has 600,000 to 800,000 distinct CDR3 sequences, about 30% seen once. Source: peripheral blood mononuclear cells (PBMCs), taken when the disease was refractory, from a patient treated with antithyroid drugs. Receptor source: a female donor with Graves disease.

This clonotype was seen a few times. The genes are TRBV7-9 and TRBJ2-5; TRBD2 aligns across 9 bases. Germline CDR1 and CDR2: SEHNR and FQNEAQ (reference sequence). The V and J ends lost 5 bases and 4 bases, in that order; junction bases with no gene match: 8. The CDR3 length is 15 residues. The CDR3 DNA reads TGTGCCAGCAGCCCCAATAGCGGGAGCGGAGAGACCCAGTACTTC. The encoded protein is CASSPNSGSGETQYF.

This clonotype came up a few times. The V call is TRBV6-1, the J call TRBJ1-1; weak D call: TRBD1 (6 bases). Trimming took off 4 bases at V and 8 bases at J, with 14 bases between the two ends. CDR3 length: 13 amino acids. Germline CDR1 reads MNHNS; CDR2 reads SASEGT. This chain's CDR3 is CASSGRQVLEAFF. CDR3 DNA sequence: TGTGCCAGCAGTGGTCGACAGGTTCTAGAAGCTTTCTTT.

Many counts were recorded for this clonotype. The chain combines TRBV6-1 with TRBJ1-1; D remains unclear. The ends were cut back, 5 bases at V and 5 bases at J, with 12 bases in the middle. Germline V gene data show CDR1 as MNHNS and CDR2 as SASEGT. The CDR3 runs to 13 residues. CDR3 bases: TGTGCCAGCAGTAGGAGTAGAAAAACTGAAGCTTTCTTT. Protein product: CASSRSRKTEAFF.

Ten or more counts support this clonotype. The rearrangement links TRBV28 to TRBJ1-1; D gene unclear. Germline V CDR1 and CDR2: MDHEN, SYDVKM. The germline V and J ends were trimmed by 2 bases and 5 bases, with 12 bases remaining between them. The CDR3 sequence is 14 residues long. The CDR3: CASSLGMGRTEAFF. CDR3 nucleotides: TGTGCCAGCAGTTTAGGGATGGGGAGGACTGAAGCTTTCTTT.

This rearrangement joins TRBV14 to TRBJ1-2; D gene ambiguous. CDR1 and CDR2 from the germline V gene are SGHDN and FVKESK. Trimming removed 4 bases at V and 4 bases at J, with 13 bases between. This CDR3 region has 14 residues. The CDR3 is CASSPIRQAYGYTF. In DNA, the CDR3 is TGTGCCAGCAGCCCGATTCGACAAGCCTATGGCTACACCTTC.

V gene TRBV12-3 or TRBV12-4 combines with J gene TRBJ2-3, with a possible D match to TRBD2 (5 bases). Trimming took 3 bases from V and 4 from J, leaving 20 bases between them. The CDR3 sequence is 17 residues long. CDR3 amino acids: CASSFRLEVIRPDTQYF. In DNA, the CDR3 is TGTGCCAGCAGTTTCAGATTGGAGGTCATTAGGCCAGATACGCAGTATTTT.

The chain is built from TRBV20-1 and TRBJ2-7; the match to TRBD1 covers 8 bases. The CDR3 is 16 amino acids. J was trimmed by 2 bases and V by 4 bases; bases with no gene match: 13. Germline CDR1 is DFQATT and CDR2 is SNEGSKA (reference sequence). CDR3 sequence (DNA): TGCAGTGCTAATGGACTACCGGGACAGGCCCCCTACGAGCAGTACTTC. It yields the protein CSANGLPGQAPYEQYF.

This clonotype was seen only a few times. V usage is TRBV3-1 and J usage is TRBJ1-1; D uncertain. Germline V gene lookup returns CDR1 LGHDT and CDR2 YNNKEL (reference sequence). Trimming pared 0 bases from V and 1 base from J, leaving 6 bases between. The CDR3 is made up of 14 amino acids. The CDR3 spells CASSQEVENTEAFF. Written as DNA, the CDR3 is TGTGCCAGCAGCCAAGAGGTAGAGAACACTGAAGCTTTCTTT.

This rearrangement joins TRBV30 to TRBJ1-2, with unresolved D. V lost 7 bases and J 4 bases, leaving 10 bases between the germline ends. The CDR3 totals 11 residues. Germline V CDR1 and CDR2: GTSNPN, SVGIG (reference sequence). Here the CDR3 DNA reads TGTGCCTATCTGACACCCTATGGCTACACCTTC. Encoded protein: CAYLTPYGYTF.